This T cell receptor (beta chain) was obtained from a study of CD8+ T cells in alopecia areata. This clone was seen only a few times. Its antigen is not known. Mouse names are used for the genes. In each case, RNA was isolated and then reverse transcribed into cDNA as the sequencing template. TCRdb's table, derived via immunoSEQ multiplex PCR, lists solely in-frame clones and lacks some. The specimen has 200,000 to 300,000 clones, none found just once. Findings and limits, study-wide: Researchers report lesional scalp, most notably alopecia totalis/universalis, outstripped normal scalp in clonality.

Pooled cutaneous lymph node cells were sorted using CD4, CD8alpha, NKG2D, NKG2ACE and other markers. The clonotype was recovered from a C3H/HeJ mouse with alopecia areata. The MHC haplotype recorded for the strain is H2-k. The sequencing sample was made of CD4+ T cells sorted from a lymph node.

CDR3 DNA (partial): TGCACCTGCAGTGACCGGGACTGGGGAGGAGCT. This codes for CTCSDRDWGGA. The full CDR3 is CTCSDRDWGGAEQFF. The V and J genes are TRBV1 and TRBJ2-1; 10 bases agree with TRBD2. The missing CDR3 end, 4 residues past where the read stops, is filled in from the germline J gene. The germline V gene has CDR1 NSQYPW and CDR2 LRSPGD (reference sequence). The CDR3 is 15 residues long.